The clone carrying this T cell receptor (beta chain) was counted a single time. Its specificity is unknown. The data stem from a study of cytomegalovirus exposure and HLA in healthy donors. The CDR3 covers 15 residues. Germline lookup yields CDR1 SNHLY and CDR2 FYNNEI. V was clipped by 1 base and J by 5 bases, with 14 bases between them. Primers: 60 Vbeta forward and 13 Jbeta reverse. Sequencing was performed with immunoSEQ multiplex PCR; in TCRdb, only in-frame clones are kept and a portion is missing. The data contain 100,000 to 150,000 clones, about three quarters of them singletons. General observations from the study: Links to common viral pathogens appeared, in a later analysis, for several of the most significant clusters.

Source material: PBMCs. J is TRBJ2-5 and V is TRBV2, with D unclear. This clonotype originated in a female donor in good health and CMV-seronegative. CDR3 in amino acids: CASSEGSSEGETQYF. In nucleotides, the CDR3 is TGTGCCAGCAGTGAAGGAAGCAGCGAAGGCGAGACCCAGTACTTC.